This TCR beta chain appears in the sequencing data of a study of blood T cell repertoires in COVID-19. Sequenced by immunoSEQ multiplex PCR; TCRdb stores in-frame clones only, minus some. The sample includes about 110,000 clones, less than 85% of them seen just once. V lost 0 bases and J lost 6, with 14 bases in between. CDR1 and CDR2 (germline): GTSNPN, SVGIG (reference sequence). CDR3 length: 15 amino acids. The sequence was collected from a woman in her forties with acute or convalescent COVID-19. The chain couples TRBV30 to TRBJ2-2; tentative D call: TRBD2 (5 bases). The sample was peripheral blood. CDR3 sequence reads: CAWSVLGRSAGELFF. DNA for the CDR3: TGTGCCTGGAGTGTACTAGGCAGGTCGGCCGGGGAGCTGTTTTTT.